A selection of T cell receptor beta chains follows, all from one sample in a study of shared clonotypes between healthy human individuals. This table comes from immunoSEQ multiplex PCR, and its TCRdb copy is limited to in-frame clones, with some not included. The repertoire holds a few million clones, with 80% to 95% as singletons. Sequenced input: naive CD8+ T cells from PBMCs. These receptors all come from a man aged 18 to 35 in good health. Some clones in this sample may be carry-over from other donors' samples. Each CDR3 is given with its conserved first and last residue. A D gene is named only where the DNA matches it firmly. A clone size is listed for some rows: how often the clone was seen (once, few, many), or a class if it is expanded.

TRBD2 TRBJ2-7 . TRBV28 CASSLGWKRGDYEQYF TGTGCCAGCAGTTTAGGATGGAAGCGGGGGGACTACGAGCAGTACTTC
. TRBJ2-7 few TRBV27 CASSLASESYEQYF TGTGCCAGCAGTTTGGCCTCGGAGTCCTACGAGCAGTACTTC
. TRBJ1-2 once TRBV19 CASAGWANYGYTF TGTGCCAGTGCCGGGTGGGCTAACTATGGCTACACCTTC
. TRBJ2-3 . TRBV19 CASLQALTDTQYF TGTGCCAGTTTGCAGGCCCTCACAGATACGCAGTATTTT
TRBD1 TRBJ1-5 . TRBV6-5 CASSQGAGVNQPQHF TGTGCCAGCAGTCAGGGGGCAGGGGTCAATCAGCCCCAGCATTTT
. TRBJ1-2 . TRBV3-2 CASSLLGHF TGTGCCAGCAGCCTTTTGGGCCACTTC
TRBD1 TRBJ2-4 once TRBV28 CASSAGTGDPFTKNIQYF TGTGCCAGCAGTGCCGGGACAGGGGACCCGTTCACCAAAAACATTCAGTACTTC
. TRBJ1-2 once TRBV27 CASSVSGGATGYTF TGTGCCAGCAGCGTAAGCGGGGGGGCTACGGGCTACACCTTC
TRBD1 TRBJ1-4 . TRBV19 CASSIGTGGNEKLFF TGTGCCAGTAGTATAGGTACAGGGGGGAATGAAAAACTGTTTTTT
. TRBJ2-2 . TRBV4-1 CASSQGPRTLNTGELFF TGCGCCAGCAGCCAAGGACCCCGGACACTCAACACCGGGGAGCTGTTTTTT
. TRBJ1-4 . TRBV4-1 CASSPPNSDKAGRLFF TGCGCCAGCAGCCCACCTAATTCGGACAAGGCAGGGAGACTGTTTTTT
TRBD1 TRBJ1-1 . TRBV9 CASSVAGDRNTEAFF TGTGCCAGCAGCGTAGCTGGGGACAGGAACACTGAAGCTTTCTTT
. TRBJ2-7 . TRBV21-1 CASSKRAVRYEQYF TGTGCCAGCAGCAAACGGGCAGTCCGCTACGAGCAGTACTTC
TRBD1 TRBJ1-5 . TRBV4-3 CASSETGGDQPQHF TGCGCCAGCAGCGAAACAGGGGGAGATCAGCCCCAGCATTTT
TRBD1 TRBJ1-5 . TRBV4-1 CASSQRSGGPQPQHF TGCGCCAGCAGCCAGAGATCAGGGGGCCCTCAGCCCCAGCATTTT